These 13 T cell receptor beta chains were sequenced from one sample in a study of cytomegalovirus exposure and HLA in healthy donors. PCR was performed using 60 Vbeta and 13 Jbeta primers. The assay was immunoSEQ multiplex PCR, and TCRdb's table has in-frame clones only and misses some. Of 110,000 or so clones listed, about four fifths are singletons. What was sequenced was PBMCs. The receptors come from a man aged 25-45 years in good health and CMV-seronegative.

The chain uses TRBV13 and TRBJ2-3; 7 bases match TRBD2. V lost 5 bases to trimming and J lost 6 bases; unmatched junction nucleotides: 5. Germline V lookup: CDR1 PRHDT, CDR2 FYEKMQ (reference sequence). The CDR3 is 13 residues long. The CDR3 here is CASSLRGGDTQYF. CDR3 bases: TGTGCCAGCAGCCTGAGGGGAGGGGATACGCAGTATTTT. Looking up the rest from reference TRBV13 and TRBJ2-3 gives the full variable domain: AAGVIQSPRHLIKEKRETATLKCYPIPRHDTVYWYQQGPGQDPQFLISFYEKMQSDKGSIPDRFSAQQFSDYHSELNMSSLELGDSALYFCASSLRGGDTQYFGPGTRLTVL.

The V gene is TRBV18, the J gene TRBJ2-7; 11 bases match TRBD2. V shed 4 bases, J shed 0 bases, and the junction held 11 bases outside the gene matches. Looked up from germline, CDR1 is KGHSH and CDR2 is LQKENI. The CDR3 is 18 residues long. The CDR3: CASSRGTSGASSSYEQYF. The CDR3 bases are TGTGCCAGCTCACGAGGGACTAGCGGCGCATCGAGCTCCTACGAGCAGTACTTC.

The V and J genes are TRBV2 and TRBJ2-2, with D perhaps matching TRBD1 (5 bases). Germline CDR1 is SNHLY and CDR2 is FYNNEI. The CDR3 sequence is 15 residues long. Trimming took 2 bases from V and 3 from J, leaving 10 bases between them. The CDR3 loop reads CASSEQGEDTGELFF. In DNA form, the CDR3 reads TGTGCCAGCAGTGAACAGGGTGAGGACACCGGGGAGCTGTTTTTT. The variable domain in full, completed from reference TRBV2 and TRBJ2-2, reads EPEVTQTPSHQVTQMGQEVILRCVPISNHLYFYWYRQILGQKVEFLVSFYNNEISEKSEIFDDQFSVERPDGSNFTLKIRSTKLEDSAMYFCASSEQGEDTGELFFGEGSRLTVL.

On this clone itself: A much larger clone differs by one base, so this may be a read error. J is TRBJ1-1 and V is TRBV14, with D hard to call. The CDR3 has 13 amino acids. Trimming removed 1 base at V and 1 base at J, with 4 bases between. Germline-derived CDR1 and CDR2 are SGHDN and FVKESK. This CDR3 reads CASSQGRNTEAFF. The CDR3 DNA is TGTGCCAGCAGCCAAGGGAGGAACACTGAAGCTTTCTTT.

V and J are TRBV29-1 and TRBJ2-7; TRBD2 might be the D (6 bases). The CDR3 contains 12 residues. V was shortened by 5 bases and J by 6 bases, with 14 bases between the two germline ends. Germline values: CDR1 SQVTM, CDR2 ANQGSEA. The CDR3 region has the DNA TGCAGCGTTAGGAGGGGAATCCGCGAGCAGTACTTC. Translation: CSVRRGIREQYF.

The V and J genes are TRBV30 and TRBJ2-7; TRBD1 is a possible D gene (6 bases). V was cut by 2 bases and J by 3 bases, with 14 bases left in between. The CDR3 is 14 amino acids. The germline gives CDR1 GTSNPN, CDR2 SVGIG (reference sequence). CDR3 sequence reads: CAWSKQGTVYEQYF. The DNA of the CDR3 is TGTGCCTGGAGTAAACAGGGTACAGTCTACGAGCAGTACTTC.

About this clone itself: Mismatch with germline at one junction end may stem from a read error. DNA of the CDR3: TGTGCCTGCAGCGGGGAGGTCTCATCCTACGAGCAGTACTTC. Its translation is CACSGEVSSYEQYF. This chain links TRBV7-2 with TRBJ2-7; 7 nucleotides line up with TRBD2. This CDR3 is built from 14 residues. Germline values: CDR1 SGHTA, CDR2 FQGNSA.

In DNA, the CDR3 is TGTGCCAGTAGTTCGCGGAATCAGCCCCAGCATTTT. Amino acids: CASSSRNQPQHF. The V gene is TRBV19, the J gene TRBJ1-5; unclear D gene. There are 12 residues in the CDR3. Germline values: CDR1 LNHDA, CDR2 SQIVND (reference sequence). V lost 5 bases and J lost 4, with 6 bases in between.

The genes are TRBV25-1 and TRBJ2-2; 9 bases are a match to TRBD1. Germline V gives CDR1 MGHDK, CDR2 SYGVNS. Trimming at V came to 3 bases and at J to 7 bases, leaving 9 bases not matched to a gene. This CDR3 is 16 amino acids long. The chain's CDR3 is CASSDSLQGAIGELFF. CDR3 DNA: TGTGCCAGCAGTGATTCTCTACAGGGGGCAATCGGGGAGCTGTTTTTT.

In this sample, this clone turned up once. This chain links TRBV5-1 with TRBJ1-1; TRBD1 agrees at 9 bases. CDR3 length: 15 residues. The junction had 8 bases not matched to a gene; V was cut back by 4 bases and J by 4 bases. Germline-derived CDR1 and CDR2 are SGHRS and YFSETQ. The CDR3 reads CASSPLDRGTTEAFF. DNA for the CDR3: TGCGCCAGCAGCCCCTTGGACAGGGGAACCACTGAAGCTTTCTTT.

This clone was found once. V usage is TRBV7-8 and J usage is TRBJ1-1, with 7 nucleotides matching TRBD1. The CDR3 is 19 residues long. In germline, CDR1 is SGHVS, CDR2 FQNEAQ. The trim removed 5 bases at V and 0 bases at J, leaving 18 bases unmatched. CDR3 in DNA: TGTGCCAGCAGCCGAGGGGCAGGGGGATCATATGGGATGAACACTGAAGCTTTCTTT. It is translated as CASSRGAGGSYGMNTEAFF. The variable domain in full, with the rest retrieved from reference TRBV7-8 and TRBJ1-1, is GAGVSQSPRYKVAKRGQDVALRCDPISGHVSLFWYQQALGQGPEFLTYFQNEAQLDKSGLPSDRFFAERPEGSVSTLKIQRTQQEDSAVYLCASSRGAGGSYGMNTEAFFGQGTRLTVV.

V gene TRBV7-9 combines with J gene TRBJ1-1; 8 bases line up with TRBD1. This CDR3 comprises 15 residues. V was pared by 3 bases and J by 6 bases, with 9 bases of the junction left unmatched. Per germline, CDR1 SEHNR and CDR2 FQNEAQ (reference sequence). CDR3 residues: CASSLDGDRRAEAFF. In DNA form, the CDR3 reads TGTGCCAGCAGCTTGGATGGGGACAGGCGGGCTGAAGCTTTCTTT.

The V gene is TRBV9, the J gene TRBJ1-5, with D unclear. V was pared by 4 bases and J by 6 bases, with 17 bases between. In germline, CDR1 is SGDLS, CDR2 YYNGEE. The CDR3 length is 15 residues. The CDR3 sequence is CASSPTGGYGQPQHF. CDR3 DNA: TGTGCCAGCAGCCCCACGGGTGGTTATGGTCAGCCCCAGCATTTT. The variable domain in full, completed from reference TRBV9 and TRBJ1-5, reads DSGVTQTPKHLITATGQRVTLRCSPRSGDLSVYWYQQSLDQGLQFLIQYYNGEERAKGNILERFSAQQFPDLHSELNLSSLELGDSALYFCASSPTGGYGQPQHFGDGTRLSIL.